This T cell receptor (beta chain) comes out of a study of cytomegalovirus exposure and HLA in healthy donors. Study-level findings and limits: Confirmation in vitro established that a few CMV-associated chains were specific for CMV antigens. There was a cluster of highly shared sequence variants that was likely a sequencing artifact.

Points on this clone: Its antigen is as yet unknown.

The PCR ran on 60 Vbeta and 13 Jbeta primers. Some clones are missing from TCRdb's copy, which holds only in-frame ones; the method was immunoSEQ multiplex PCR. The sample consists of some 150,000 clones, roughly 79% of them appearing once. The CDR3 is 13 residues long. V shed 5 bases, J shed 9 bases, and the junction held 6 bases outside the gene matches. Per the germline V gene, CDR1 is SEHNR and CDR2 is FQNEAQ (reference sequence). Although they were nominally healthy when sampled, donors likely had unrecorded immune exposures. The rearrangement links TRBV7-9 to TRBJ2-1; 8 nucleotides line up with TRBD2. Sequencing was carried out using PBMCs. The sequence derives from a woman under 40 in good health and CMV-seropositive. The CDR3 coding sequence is TGTGCCAGCAGCCCTGGACTAGCCATTGAGCAGTTCTTC. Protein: CASSPGLAIEQFF.